This T cell receptor (beta chain) emerged from a study of T-cell reconstitution after alpha-beta-depleted transplantation in children. This clonotype was seen many times. Its antigen remains unknown. An end of the junction differs from the germline gene, which may be a read error. For TCRbeta, the library was prepared with unique molecular identifiers. TCRdb re-called the PCR reads through MiXCR, storing one row per CDR3 protein. This sample has some 200,000 distinct CDR3 sequences, with around 5.9% found just once. Study outcomes and limitations: The high TCRbeta diversity at day 60 in some patients came from surviving recipient T cells and thymic progenitors. Reportedly, roughly two months post-transplant, alpha-beta T cells arose from several hundred expanded graft clones.

The CDR3 spans 15 residues. In germline, CDR1 is DFQATT, CDR2 SNEGSKA (reference sequence). This TCR was recovered from a girl less than two years old with combined immunodeficiency, due to receive a stem cell transplant. Sequenced material: PBMCs, taken before TCRalphabeta/CD19-depleted stem cell transplant. V is TRBV20-1 and J is TRBJ2-1; D is possibly TRBD2 (6 bases). The CDR3 coding sequence is TGCAGTGCTAGTTTTCCGGGACTCCACATTATCAACCGGATCTTC. Its translation is CSASFPGLHIINRIF.